This T cell receptor (beta chain) was documented in a study of T cell responses to AZD1222 COVID-19 vaccine. Trimming pared 4 bases from V and 7 bases from J, leaving 27 bases between. The CDR3 contains 17 residues. In germline, CDR1 is SGHRS, CDR2 YFSETQ. Profiling relied on immunoSEQ multiplex PCR, and the TCRdb table lists in-frame clones only, not all of them. This sample has 150,000 to 200,000 clones, with roughly 93% found just once. The J gene is TRBJ2-7, the V gene TRBV5-1, with unresolved D. The TCR sequence derives from an adult in good health. Material: peripheral blood, obtained on day 0 of AZD1222 vaccination. This CDR3 is CASSAGRDPTEYGEQYF. CDR3 DNA: TGCGCCAGCAGCGCCGGACGAGATCCAACAGAGTATGGAGAGCAGTACTTC.